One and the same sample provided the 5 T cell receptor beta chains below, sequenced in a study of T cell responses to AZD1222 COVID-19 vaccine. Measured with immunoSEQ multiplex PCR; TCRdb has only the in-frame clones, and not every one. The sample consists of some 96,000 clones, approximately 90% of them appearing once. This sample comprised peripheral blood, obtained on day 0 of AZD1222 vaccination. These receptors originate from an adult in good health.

The CDR3 here is CASSQSRDQPQHF. In DNA, the CDR3 is TGCGCCAGCAGCCAAAGCCGTGATCAGCCCCAGCATTTT. The genes are TRBV4-1 and TRBJ1-5, with unresolved D. Germline CDR1 is MGHRA and CDR2 is YSYEKL. There are 13 residues in the CDR3. Trimming shortened V by 2 bases and J by 5 bases, and 7 bases separated the two germline ends.

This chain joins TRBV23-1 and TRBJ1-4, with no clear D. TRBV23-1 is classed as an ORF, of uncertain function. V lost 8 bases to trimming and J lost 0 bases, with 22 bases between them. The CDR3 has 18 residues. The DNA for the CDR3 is TGCGCCAGCCCAACTAGCGACGCTGACTTTGCAACTAATGAAAAACTGTTTTTT. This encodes CASPTSDADFATNEKLFF.

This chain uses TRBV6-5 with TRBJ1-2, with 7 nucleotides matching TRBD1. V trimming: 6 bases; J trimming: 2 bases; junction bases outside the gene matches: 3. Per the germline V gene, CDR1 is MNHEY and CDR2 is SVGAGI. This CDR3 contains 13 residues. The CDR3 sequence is CASRLDRNYGYTF. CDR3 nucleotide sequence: TGTGCCAGCAGATTGGACAGGAACTATGGCTACACCTTC.

Here the CDR3 reads CASSRLGSPLQPQHF. The DNA for the CDR3 is TGTGCCAGCAGCAGGTTGGGCAGTCCCCTTCAGCCCCAGCATTTT. This chain joins TRBV7-8 and TRBJ1-5; D gene uncertain. V was trimmed by 5 bases and J by 6 bases, leaving 17 bases between them. In germline, CDR1 is SGHVS, CDR2 FQNEAQ. This CDR3 spans 15 amino acids.

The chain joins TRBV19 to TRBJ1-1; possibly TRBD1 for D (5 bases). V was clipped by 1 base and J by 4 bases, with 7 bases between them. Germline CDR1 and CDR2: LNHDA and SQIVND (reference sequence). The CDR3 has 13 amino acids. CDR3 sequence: CASSIAQGTEAFF. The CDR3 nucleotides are TGTGCCAGTAGTATAGCGCAGGGCACTGAAGCTTTCTTT.